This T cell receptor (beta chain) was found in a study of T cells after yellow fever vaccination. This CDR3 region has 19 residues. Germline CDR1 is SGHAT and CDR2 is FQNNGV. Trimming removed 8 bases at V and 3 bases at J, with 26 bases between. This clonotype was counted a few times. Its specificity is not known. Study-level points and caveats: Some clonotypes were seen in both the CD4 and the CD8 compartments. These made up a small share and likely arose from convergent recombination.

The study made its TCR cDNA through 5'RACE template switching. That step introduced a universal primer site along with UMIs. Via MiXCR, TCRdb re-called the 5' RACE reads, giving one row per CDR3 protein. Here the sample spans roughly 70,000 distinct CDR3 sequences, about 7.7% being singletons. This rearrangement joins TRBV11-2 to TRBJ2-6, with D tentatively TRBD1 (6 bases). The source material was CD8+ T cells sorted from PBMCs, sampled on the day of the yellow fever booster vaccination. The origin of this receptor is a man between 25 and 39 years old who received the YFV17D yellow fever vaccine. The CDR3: CASLEGQGPPFGGANVLTF. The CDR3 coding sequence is TGTGCCAGCTTAGAGGGCCAGGGGCCCCCCTTTGGTGGGGCCAACGTCCTGACTTTC.